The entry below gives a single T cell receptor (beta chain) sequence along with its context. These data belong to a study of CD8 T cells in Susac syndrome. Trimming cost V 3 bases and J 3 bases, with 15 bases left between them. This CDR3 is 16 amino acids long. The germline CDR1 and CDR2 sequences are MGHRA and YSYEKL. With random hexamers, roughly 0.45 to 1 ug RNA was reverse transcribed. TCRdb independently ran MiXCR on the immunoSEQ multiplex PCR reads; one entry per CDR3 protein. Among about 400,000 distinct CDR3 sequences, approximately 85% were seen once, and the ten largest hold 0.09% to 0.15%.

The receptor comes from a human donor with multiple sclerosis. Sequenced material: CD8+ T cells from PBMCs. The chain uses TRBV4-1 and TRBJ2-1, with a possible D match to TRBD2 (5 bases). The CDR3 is CASSQIEGNSYNEQFF. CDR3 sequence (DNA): TGCGCCAGCAGCCAGATCGAGGGCAATAGCTACAATGAGCAGTTCTTC.